This T cell receptor (beta chain) derives from a study of PD-1 blockade in classical Hodgkin lymphoma. Data came from immunoSEQ multiplex PCR; TCRdb stores just in-frame clones and leaves some out. Of 50,000 to 85,000 clones listed, 70% to 80% are singletons. Regarding this clone: As yet, its antigen is unknown.

Germline CDR1 MDHEN, CDR2 SYDVKM. The V end lost 3 bases, the J end lost 9 bases, and 14 bases lay between the germline ends. This CDR3 is built from 14 residues. Broader study findings: Lower baseline TCR diversity marked trial partial responders and progressors. Compared with baseline, CD4+ but not CD8+ TCR diversity had risen significantly by C4D1.

Each patient experienced a relapse that followed autologous stem cell transplantation, and brentuximab vedotin exposure varied. Best responses included complete response and partial response; otherwise, the best response was progressive disease. This chain connects TRBV28 to TRBJ1-4; tentatively, D is TRBD1 (5 bases). This clonotype was sampled from a human donor with classical Hodgkin lymphoma. This material consisted of peripheral blood mononuclear cells (PBMCs), taken before the second cycle of nivolumab. CDR3 loop: CASSFGGTNKKLFF. The CDR3, as DNA: TGTGCCAGCAGTTTTGGGGGGACTAACAAAAAACTGTTTTTT.